This section outlines one TCR beta chain sequence together with its context. Its cognate antigen is unknown. The template used for profiling TCR beta VDJ and CDR3 was genomic DNA. TCRdb called the reads again in MiXCR, with one record for every CDR3 protein. There are around 170,000 distinct CDR3 sequences in the sample; 55% to 75% occur only once, and 45% lies in the top ten. The sample comes from a study of CD8+CD57+ T cells in acquired aplastic anemia. Across the whole study: Sorted CD4+ plus CD8+ cells gave DNA averaging approximately 3.2 ug. Findings and caveats of the study: Patients shared some 29 CD8+ CDR3 sequences with controls.

Germline V gene sequence: CDR1 SGHTA, CDR2 FQGNSA. This CDR3 spans 11 amino acids. Trimming removed 2 bases at V and 6 bases at J, with 5 bases between. The sequence derives from a human donor in good health. The gene calls are TRBV7-2 and TRBJ2-7; D is unresolved. The sequenced sample was sorted CD4+, CD8+, or CD8+CD57+ T cells (not recorded which) from PBMCs. CDR3 residues: CASSLLSEQYF. The DNA of the CDR3 is TGTGCCAGCAGCTTACTGTCCGAGCAGTACTTC.